The rows below give T cell receptor beta chains drawn from one sample of a study of cytomegalovirus exposure and HLA in healthy donors. Sequencing used immunoSEQ multiplex PCR; TCRdb keeps in-frame clones, though not all of them. This sample has about 130,000 clones, with 76% found just once. Sequenced sample: PBMCs. The receptors derive from a man aged 35 to 55 in good health and CMV-seronegative. Each CDR3 is given with its conserved first and last residue. Fields, in order: clone size, J gene, V gene, D gene, CDR3 DNA, CDR3 protein. The D gene is left open where the match is weak. Rows give clone size only sometimes, using once, few, many, or a class for an expanded clone.

>-|TRBJ2-2|TRBV19|TRBD1
TGTGCCAGTAGGCTCTACGGGACAGGTAACACCGGGGAGCTGTTTTTT
CASRLYGTGNTGELFF
>-|TRBJ1-1|TRBV7-9|TRBD1
TGTGCCAGCAGCTTACCAGGACAGGGGGAAACTGAAGCTTTCTTT
CASSLPGQGETEAFF
>-|TRBJ2-1|TRBV11-3|TRBD2
TGTGCCAGCAGCTTAGACGGGACTAGCGGGTCCTACAATGAGCAGTTCTTC
CASSLDGTSGSYNEQFF
>-|TRBJ2-7|TRBV7-2|TRBD1
TGTGCCAGCAGCTTGTCCGGGACAGGGGGCTTGGGGGGGCAGTACTTC
CASSLSGTGGLGGQYF
>few|TRBJ1-4|TRBV4-3|TRBD1
TGCGCCAGCAGCCAAGACAGGACAGGGGGCGGCGAAAAACTGTTTTTT
CASSQDRTGGGEKLFF
>-|TRBJ1-2|TRBV19|TRBD1
TGTGCCAGTAGGCCAGGGACAGGGGGCGGCTATGGCTACACCTTC
CASRPGTGGGYGYTF
>once|TRBJ2-1|TRBV29-1|TRBD2
TGCAGCGTTGTCGTGACTAGCGGGATAAGTGAGCAGTTCTTC
CSVVVTSGISEQFF
>-|TRBJ2-2|TRBV4-1|TRBD1
TGCGCCAGCAGCCAAGGCCTTGGACCGGGACAGGGGAACACCGGGGAGCTGTTTTTT
CASSQGLGPGQGNTGELFF
>-|TRBJ1-6|TRBV4-3|-
TGCGCCAGCAGCCAAGGGCAGGGGCCCAATTCACCCCTCCACTTT
CASSQGQGPNSPLHF
>once|TRBJ2-1|TRBV5-1|-
TGCGCCAGCAGCTTGGATCCGGTTAGTGAGCAGTTCTTC
CASSLDPVSEQFF
>few|TRBJ2-1|TRBV7-9|-
TGTGCCAGCAGCTCGTCCCTAGGACTTTCCTACAATGAGCAGTTCTTC
CASSSSLGLSYNEQFF
>few|TRBJ2-5|TRBV5-1|TRBD2
TGCGCCAGCAGCTCGGGGGCTAGCGGGGGGACCCAAGGAGAGACCCAGTACTTC
CASSSGASGGTQGETQYF
>once|TRBJ2-1|TRBV4-2|TRBD2
TGTGCCAGCAGCCAAGAGGATTCTAGCGGAAACAATGAGCAGTTCTTC
CASSQEDSSGNNEQFF
>-|TRBJ2-3|TRBV5-1|TRBD2
TGCGCCAGCACCGCCGGTCATTTAGCGGGGATGGTAGATACGCAGTATTTT
CASTAGHLAGMVDTQYF
>few|TRBJ1-2|TRBV28|-
TGTGCCAGCAGTCTAACAGCAGAAGGCTACACCTTC
CASSLTAEGYTF
>few|TRBJ2-3|TRBV5-4|-
TGTGCCAGCAGATTCTTCCCGGGATCTAGCACAGATACGCAGTATTTT
CASRFFPGSSTDTQYF
>few|TRBJ1-2|TRBV4-1|-
TGCGCCAGCAGCCAAGAGAATTTTGAGTCAGGGGTCGGCTACACCTTC
CASSQENFESGVGYTF
>once|TRBJ2-7|TRBV4-1|TRBD2
TGCGCCAGCAGCCTCGGACTAGCGGGGAGTTACGAGCAGTACTTC
CASSLGLAGSYEQYF
>-|TRBJ1-4|TRBV27|-
TGTGCCAGCGGCCGCAGGGAGGGAGAAAAACTGTTTTTT
CASGRREGEKLFF
>-|TRBJ2-7|TRBV11-2|-
TGTGCCAGCAGTCCCGCCGGGGAGCCCTACGAGCAGTACTTC
CASSPAGEPYEQYF
>-|TRBJ2-2|TRBV30|-
TGTGCCTGGAGTGTACTCAGGACTACCGGGGAGCTGTTTTTT
CAWSVLRTTGELFF
>-|TRBJ2-6|TRBV19|TRBD1
TGTGCCAGTAGTAGTGGGACAGACTCTGGGGCCAACGTCCTGACTTTC
CASSSGTDSGANVLTF
>-|TRBJ2-7|TRBV4-1|TRBD2
TGCGCCAGCAGCCAAGCCCCCCCCGGCGGGAGAGGAAACGAGCAGTACTTC
CASSQAPPGGRGNEQYF
>-|TRBJ1-1|TRBV6-5|TRBD1
TGTGCCAGCGGGGACAGCCTGAACACTGAAGCTTTCTTT
CASGDSLNTEAFF
>-|TRBJ2-5|TRBV2|TRBD2
TGTGCCAGCAGGAGGACTAGCCTCTCACAAGAGACCCAGTACTTC
CASRRTSLSQETQYF
>-|TRBJ2-7|TRBV5-1|-
TGCGCCAGCAGCCCCCCGGACTACACCTACGAGCAGTACTTC
CASSPPDYTYEQYF
>-|TRBJ1-1|TRBV4-1|-
TGCGCCAGCAGCCAAGTACAGCTGAACACTGAAGCTTTCTTT
CASSQVQLNTEAFF
>few|TRBJ1-3|TRBV7-8|-
TGTGCCAGCAGCATACAAAGGACAGCCGGAAACACCATATATTTT
CASSIQRTAGNTIYF
>many|TRBJ2-2|TRBV29-1|-
TGCAGCGTGCCAGGGGATACCGGCACCGGGGAGCTGTTTTTT
CSVPGDTGTGELFF
>-|TRBJ2-7|TRBV11-3|TRBD1
TGTGCCAGCAGCTCTACCGGGACAGGGACCTACGAGCAGTACTTC
CASSSTGTGTYEQYF
>-|TRBJ2-1|TRBV5-5|-
TGTGCCAGCAGACCTAGTAATCCTGAGCAGTTCTTC
CASRPSNPEQFF
>few|TRBJ2-5|TRBV28|-
TGTGCCAGCAGTCCCATATTGGGGGGGTCGATGGCAGGGGGCGGAGAGACCCAGTACTTC
CASSPILGGSMAGGGETQYF
>-|TRBJ2-3|TRBV15|TRBD2
TGTGCCACCAGCACCCCCAGCGGGGGGGCCCAGTATTTT
CATSTPSGGAQYF
>once|TRBJ1-2|TRBV6-5|-
TGTGCCAGCAGTTACTCGATTGGGGCTGATGGCTACACCTTC
CASSYSIGADGYTF
>-|TRBJ1-1|TRBV27|-
TGTGCCAGCAGTTTATCGGGAGGGACGGGCACTGAAGCTTTCTTT
CASSLSGGTGTEAFF
>-|TRBJ2-2|TRBV4-2|TRBD2
TGTGCCAGCAGCCAAGATAGTGGTCTAGCGGGGGCCGGGGAGCTGTTTTTT
CASSQDSGLAGAGELFF
>-|TRBJ2-7|TRBV5-6|-
TGTGCCAGCAGCGAACAGGCCTCGAGCTCCTACGAGCAGTACTTC
CASSEQASSSYEQYF
>few|TRBJ1-4|TRBV2|-
TGTGCCAGCAGTGAATGGGCAGGCCCAAAGGATTTT
CASSEWAGPKDF
>-|TRBJ2-7|TRBV5-1|TRBD2
TGCGCCAGCAGCTACCTAGCGGGGGGGAGATACGAGCAGTACTTC
CASSYLAGGRYEQYF
>-|TRBJ1-1|TRBV28|TRBD1
TGTGCCAGCGCCGGACAGGGGAACACTGAAGCTTTCTTT
CASAGQGNTEAFF
>-|TRBJ1-2|TRBV7-2|TRBD1
TGTGCCAGCAGCGGGCTGGGACAGAACTATGGCTACACCTTC
CASSGLGQNYGYTF
>-|TRBJ1-5|TRBV30|-
TGTGCCTGGAGTGTATGGGGGGGCAATCAGCCCCAGCATTTT
CAWSVWGGNQPQHF
>-|TRBJ1-2|TRBV7-2|-
TGTGCCAGCAGCCAACAGACAGGAAGCTATGGCTACACCTTC
CASSQQTGSYGYTF
>-|TRBJ2-3|TRBV6-4|TRBD2
TGTGCCAGCAGTGACCCCGGGGGGTCAGATACGCAGTATTTT
CASSDPGGSDTQYF
>-|TRBJ1-3|TRBV5-1|-
TGCGCCAGCAGCTTTTCTAACTCTGGAAACACCATATATTTT
CASSFSNSGNTIYF
>-|TRBJ2-1|TRBV29-1|TRBD2
TGCAGCACCGGGACTAGTAGTGAGCAGTTCTTC
CSTGTSSEQFF
>-|TRBJ2-7|TRBV2|TRBD1
TGTGCCAGCAGTGAAGGGGACAGGGCCCACGAGCAGTACTTC
CASSEGDRAHEQYF
>few|TRBJ1-6|TRBV27|-
TGTGCCAGCAGTTTATCAGGGGCCCTCCTAAGTTCACCCCTCCACTTT
CASSLSGALLSSPLHF
>-|TRBJ2-5|TRBV11-3|TRBD2
TGTGCCAGCAGCTCTGCCGGGACTAGGGAGACCCAGTACTTC
CASSSAGTRETQYF
>few|TRBJ1-1|TRBV5-6|TRBD1
TGTGCCAGCAGCTTGGCCAACAGGGGGCATTATCACACTGAAGCTTTCTTT
CASSLANRGHYHTEAFF
>-|TRBJ2-3|TRBV5-6|TRBD2
TGTGCCAGCAGCCTTCGACTAGCGGGAGGCATAGATACGCAGTATTTT
CASSLRLAGGIDTQYF
>-|TRBJ2-7|TRBV6-5|TRBD1
TGTGCCAGCAGTTACTCTGGGACAGGGTCCTACGAGCAGTACTTC
CASSYSGTGSYEQYF
>-|TRBJ2-5|TRBV5-1|TRBD1
TGCGCCAGCAGCCCGGTGACAGGGGGCGGGGAGACCCAGTACTTC
CASSPVTGGGETQYF
>-|TRBJ1-6|TRBV2|TRBD1
TGTGCCAGCAGTGATGGTTTCGGTACAGGGGGCTTTTCACCCCTCCACTTT
CASSDGFGTGGFSPLHF
>-|TRBJ2-3|TRBV25-1|-
TGTGCCAGCAGTGAATCTTCCGTCACAGATACGCAGTATTTT
CASSESSVTDTQYF
>-|TRBJ2-7|TRBV16|-
TGTGCCAGCAGCCAAGAGGTTCTAGAGGCCTACGAGCAGTACTTC
CASSQEVLEAYEQYF
>-|TRBJ1-6|TRBV7-2|TRBD1
TGTGCCAGCAGCTCCACCGCCGGGACAGGGCCATTGAATAATTCACCCCTCCACTTT
CASSSTAGTGPLNNSPLHF
>-|TRBJ1-2|TRBV4-3|-
TGCGCCAGCAGCCAGGCCAACACGGGATCATATGGCTACACCTTC
CASSQANTGSYGYTF
>-|TRBJ2-7|TRBV27|-
TGTGCCAGCAGTTTTGCAGGGGTATCCTACGAGCAGTACTTC
CASSFAGVSYEQYF